These 15 T cell receptor beta chains were all obtained from the same sample, sequenced in a study of T cell responses to AZD1222 COVID-19 vaccine. Libraries were prepared by immunoSEQ multiplex PCR; TCRdb keeps only in-frame clonotypes and omits some of them. This sample has about 140,000 clones, with more than 90% found just once. The sequencing here drew on peripheral blood, taken on day 0 of AZD1222 vaccination. All receptors derive from an adult in good health.

The J gene is TRBJ2-5, the V gene TRBV2; unclear D gene. This CDR3 is built from 12 residues. Germline-derived CDR1 and CDR2 are SNHLY and FYNNEI. V was cut by 7 bases and J by 5 bases, with 11 bases left in between. CDR3 loop: CASKGVGETQYF. CDR3 coding DNA: TGTGCCAGCAAGGGCGTCGGGGAGACCCAGTACTTC.

Worth noting for this clone: The germline gene is not matched at one end of the junction; a read error may be the cause. The chain carries TRBV3-1 (or the pseudogene TRBV3-2) and TRBJ2-3; no clear D gene. The CDR3 spans 14 residues. Germline CDR1 LGHDT, CDR2 YNNKEL (reference sequence). This CDR3 reads CASSLAPRTDTQYF. The CDR3, as DNA: TGTGCCAGCAGCCTCGCCCCCCGCACGGATACGCAGTATTTT.

The rearrangement uses TRBV10-2 and TRBJ1-2; 7 bases line up with TRBD1. This CDR3 is 15 amino acids long. Germline CDR1 WSHSY, CDR2 SAAADI. The J segment lost 2 bases and the V segment lost 4 bases, leaving 7 bases of the junction unmatched. The chain's CDR3 is CASSGFGGGNYGYTF. CDR3 coding DNA: TGCGCCAGCAGTGGCTTTGGAGGGGGCAACTATGGCTACACCTTC.

The V call is TRBV2, the J call TRBJ1-2; 12 positions match TRBD1. The length of the CDR3 is 15 residues. Germline loops: CDR1 SNHLY, CDR2 FYNNEI. V lost 6 bases to trimming and J lost 7 bases; unmatched junction nucleotides: 9. In DNA, the CDR3 is TGTGCCAGCAGCGCTACCGGGACAGGGGGCCTTGGCTACACCTTC. Residues: CASSATGTGGLGYTF.

The CDR3 bases are TGTGCCAGCAGTTACTCATCGGAGACAGGGGGTACTGAAGCTTTCTTT. Its translation: CASSYSSETGGTEAFF. V and J are TRBV6-5 and TRBJ1-1, with 9 bases identical to TRBD1. Germline V gene sequence: CDR1 MNHEY, CDR2 SVGAGI. The CDR3 spans 16 residues. Trimming at V came to 0 bases and at J to 5 bases, leaving 7 bases not matched to a gene.

This rearrangement joins TRBV5-1 to TRBJ1-4, with a tentative D call TRBD1 (5 bases). The V end was cut by 4 bases, the J end by 2 bases, with 12 bases between. The length of the CDR3 is 15 residues. Germline V gene lookup returns CDR1 SGHRS and CDR2 YFSETQ. CDR3 bases: TGCGCCAGCAGCACTATGGGGGGGACTAATGAAAAACTGTTTTTT. It is translated as CASSTMGGTNEKLFF.

The rearrangement links TRBV5-1 to TRBJ1-6; no clear D gene. V was shortened by 2 bases and J by 6 bases, with 9 bases between the two germline ends. Germline V gene data show CDR1 as SGHRS and CDR2 as YFSETQ. The CDR3 spans 14 residues. CDR3 nucleotides: TGCGCCAGCAGCTTAGGTCTTCCTAATTCACCCCTCCACTTT. This translates into CASSLGLPNSPLHF.

The V and J genes are TRBV19 and TRBJ1-1; 7 bases are a match to TRBD1. Unmatched junction bases numbered 15, after V lost 4 bases and J lost 10 bases. The germline V gene encodes CDR1 LNHDA and CDR2 SQIVND (reference sequence). There are 15 residues in the CDR3. The CDR3 here is CASSTRDSGPVGAFF. The CDR3 nucleotides are TGTGCCAGTAGTACCCGGGACAGTGGTCCTGTGGGAGCTTTCTTT.

The chain has TRBV5-4 and TRBJ1-2; weak D call: TRBD1 (6 bases). Trimming pared 2 bases from V and 4 bases from J, leaving 18 bases between. Germline V gene sequence: CDR1 SGHNT, CDR2 YYREEE (reference sequence). There are 16 residues in the CDR3. The CDR3: CASSLGTSGPVYGYTF. The CDR3 nucleotides read TGTGCCAGCAGCTTAGGGACATCGGGGCCGGTCTATGGCTACACCTTC.

The V and J genes are TRBV4-1 and TRBJ1-1; D not resolved. This CDR3 is 13 amino acids long. The V end was cut by 5 bases, the J end by 5 bases, with 12 bases between. Germline values: CDR1 MGHRA, CDR2 YSYEKL. The CDR3 region has the DNA TGCGCCAGCAGCTCTCTGGGGTGGACTGAAGCTTTCTTT. Amino acid sequence: CASSSLGWTEAFF.

The V gene is TRBV6-5, the J gene TRBJ1-2, with no clear D. This CDR3 is built from 16 residues. From germline, CDR1 is MNHEY and CDR2 SVGAGI. V was shortened by 0 bases and J by 8 bases, with 19 bases between the two germline ends. The CDR3 DNA follows: TGTGCCAGCAGTTACTCGGGTACGTCGGTCCCGGGCGGCTACACCTTC. This gives the protein CASSYSGTSVPGGYTF.

The rearrangement joins TRBV28 to TRBJ1-5, with D uncertain. The CDR3 loop spans 12 amino acids. V lost 3 bases and J lost 0, with 0 bases in between. Germline assignment: CDR1 MDHEN and CDR2 SYDVKM. For the CDR3, the DNA is TGTGCCAGCAGTTTTAGCAATCAGCCCCAGCATTTT. Translating it yields CASSFSNQPQHF.

The J gene is TRBJ2-1, the V gene TRBV11-2; 7 bases are shared with TRBD2. The CDR3 covers 19 residues. Trimming took 2 bases from V and 4 from J; bases not matched to a gene: 17. The germline gives CDR1 SGHAT, CDR2 FQNNGV. For the CDR3, the DNA is TGTGCCAGCAGCTTATGGTCGTTTACTAGCGTGAGTCCTTACAATGAGCAGTTCTTC. It is translated as CASSLWSFTSVSPYNEQFF. Full variable domain (outside the CDR3, taken from reference TRBV11-2 and TRBJ2-1): EAGVAQSPRYKIIEKRQSVAFWCNPISGHATLYWYQQILGQGPKLLIQFQNNGVVDDSQLPKDRFSAERLKGVDSTLKIQPAKLEDSAVYLCASSLWSFTSVSPYNEQFFGPGTRLTVL.

V usage is TRBV21-1 and J usage is TRBJ2-5; TRBD1 is taken as the D call from the table, unchecked against the DNA. TRBV21-1 represents a pseudogene. This CDR3 contains 15 residues. The CDR3 reads CASSNGRASQETQYF. CDR3 DNA sequence: TGTGCCAGCAGCAACGGCAGGGCTTCCCAAGAGACCCAGTACTTC.

This chain uses TRBV19 with TRBJ1-5; unclear D gene. V shed 5 bases and J shed 0 bases, with 11 bases lying between them. From germline, CDR1 is LNHDA and CDR2 SQIVND (reference sequence). This CDR3 comprises 15 residues. The CDR3 sequence: CASSWSGYSNQPQHF. The CDR3, as DNA: TGTGCCAGTAGTTGGTCCGGGTATAGCAATCAGCCCCAGCATTTT. The entire variable domain, with the rest obtained from reference TRBV19 and TRBJ1-5, is as follows: DGGITQSPKYLFRKEGQNVTLSCEQNLNHDAMYWYRQDPGQGLRLIYYSQIVNDFQKGDIAEGYSVSREKKESFPLTVTSAQKNPTAFYLCASSWSGYSNQPQHFGDGTRLSIL.